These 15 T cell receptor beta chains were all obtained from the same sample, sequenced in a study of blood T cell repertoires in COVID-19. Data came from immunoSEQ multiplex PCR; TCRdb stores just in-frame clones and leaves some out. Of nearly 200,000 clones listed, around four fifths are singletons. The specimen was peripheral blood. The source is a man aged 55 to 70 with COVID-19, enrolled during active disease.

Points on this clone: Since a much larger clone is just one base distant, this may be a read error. The CDR3 DNA reads TGCGCCAGCAGCTTGGAAGCGAACACTGAAGCTTTCTTT. Translated, it gives CASSLEANTEAFF. The chain employs TRBV5-1 and TRBJ1-1; D is unclear. This CDR3 spans 13 amino acids. The germline V gene has CDR1 SGHRS and CDR2 YFSETQ. The V end lost 0 bases, the J end lost 1 base, and 4 bases lay between the germline ends.

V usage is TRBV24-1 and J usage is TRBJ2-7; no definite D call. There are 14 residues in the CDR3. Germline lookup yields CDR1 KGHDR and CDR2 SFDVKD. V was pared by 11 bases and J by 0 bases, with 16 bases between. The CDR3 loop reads CAILESRPSYEQYF. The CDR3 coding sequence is TGTGCCATCCTAGAGTCCCGACCCTCCTACGAGCAGTACTTC.

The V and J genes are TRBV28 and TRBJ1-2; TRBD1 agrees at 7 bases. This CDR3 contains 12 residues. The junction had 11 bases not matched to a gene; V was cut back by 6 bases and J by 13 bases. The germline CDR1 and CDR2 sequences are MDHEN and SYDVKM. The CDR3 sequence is CASSPSDRAGTF. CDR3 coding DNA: TGTGCCAGCAGCCCATCTGACAGGGCGGGCACCTTC.

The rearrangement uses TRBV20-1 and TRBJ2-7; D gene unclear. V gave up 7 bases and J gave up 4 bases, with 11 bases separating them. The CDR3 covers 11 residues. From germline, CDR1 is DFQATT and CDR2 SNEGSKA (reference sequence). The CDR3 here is CSVQNPYEQYF. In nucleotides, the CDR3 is TGCAGTGTCCAGAATCCTTACGAGCAGTACTTC.

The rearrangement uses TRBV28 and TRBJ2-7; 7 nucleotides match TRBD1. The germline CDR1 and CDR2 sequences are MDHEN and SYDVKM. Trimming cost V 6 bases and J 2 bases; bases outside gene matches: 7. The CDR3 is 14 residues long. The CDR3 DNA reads TGTGCCAGCAGCAGACAGGGAATTACCTACGAGCAGTACTTC. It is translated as CASSRQGITYEQYF. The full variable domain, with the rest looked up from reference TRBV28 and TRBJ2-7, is DVKVTQSSRYLVKRTGEKVFLECVQDMDHENMFWYRQDPGLGLRLIYFSYDVKMKEKGDIPEGYSVSREKKERFSLILESASTNQTSMYLCASSRQGITYEQYFGPGTRLTVT.

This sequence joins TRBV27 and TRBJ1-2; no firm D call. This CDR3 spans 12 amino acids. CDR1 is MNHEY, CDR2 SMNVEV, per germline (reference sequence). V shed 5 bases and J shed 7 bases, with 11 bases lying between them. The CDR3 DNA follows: TGTGCCAGCAGTCCCCGGGGAACTGGCTACACCTTC. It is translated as CASSPRGTGYTF.

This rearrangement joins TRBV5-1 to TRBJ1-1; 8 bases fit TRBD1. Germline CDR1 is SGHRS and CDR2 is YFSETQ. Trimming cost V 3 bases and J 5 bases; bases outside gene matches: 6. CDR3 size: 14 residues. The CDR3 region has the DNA TGCGCCAGCAGCTCGCAGGGGGCCGGAACTGAAGCTTTCTTT. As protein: CASSSQGAGTEAFF.

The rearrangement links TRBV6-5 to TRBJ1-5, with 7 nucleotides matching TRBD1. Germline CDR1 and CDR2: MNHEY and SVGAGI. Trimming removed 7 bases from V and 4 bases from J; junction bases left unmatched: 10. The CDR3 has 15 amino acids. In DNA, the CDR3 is TGTGCCAGCACCGAGAGGGGGCTAAGAAATCAGCCCCAGCATTTT. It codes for CASTERGLRNQPQHF.

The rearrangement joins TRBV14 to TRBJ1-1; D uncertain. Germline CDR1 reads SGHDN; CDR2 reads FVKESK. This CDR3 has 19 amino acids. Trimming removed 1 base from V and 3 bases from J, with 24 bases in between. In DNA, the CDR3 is TGTGCCAGCAGCCAAGGGCTCTGGCAAACCACGGAGAGGTACACTGAAGCTTTCTTT. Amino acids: CASSQGLWQTTERYTEAFF.

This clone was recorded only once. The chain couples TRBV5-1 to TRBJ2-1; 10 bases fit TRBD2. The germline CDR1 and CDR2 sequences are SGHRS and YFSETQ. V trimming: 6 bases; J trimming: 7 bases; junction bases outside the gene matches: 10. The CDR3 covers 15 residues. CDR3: CASTLTSGTRNEQFF. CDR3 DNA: TGCGCCAGCACCCTCACTAGCGGGACAAGAAATGAGCAGTTCTTC. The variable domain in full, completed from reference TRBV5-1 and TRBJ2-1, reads KAGVTQTPRYLIKTRGQQVTLSCSPISGHRSVSWYQQTPGQGLQFLFEYFSETQRNKGNFPGRFSGRQFSNSRSEMNVSTLELGDSALYLCASTLTSGTRNEQFFGPGTRLTVL.

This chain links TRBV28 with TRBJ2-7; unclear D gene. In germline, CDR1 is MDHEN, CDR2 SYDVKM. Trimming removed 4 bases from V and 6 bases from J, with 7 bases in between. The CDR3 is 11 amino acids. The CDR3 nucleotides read TGTGCCAGCAGTTCAACTCTCGAGCAGTACTTC. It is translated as CASSSTLEQYF.

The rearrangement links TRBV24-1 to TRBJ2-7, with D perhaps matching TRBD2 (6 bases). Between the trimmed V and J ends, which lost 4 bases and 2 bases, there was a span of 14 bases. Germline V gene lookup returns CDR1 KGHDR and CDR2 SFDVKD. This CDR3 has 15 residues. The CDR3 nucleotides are TGTGCCACCAGTGAAACGGGACTCCTTACCTACGAGCAGTACTTC. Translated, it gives CATSETGLLTYEQYF.

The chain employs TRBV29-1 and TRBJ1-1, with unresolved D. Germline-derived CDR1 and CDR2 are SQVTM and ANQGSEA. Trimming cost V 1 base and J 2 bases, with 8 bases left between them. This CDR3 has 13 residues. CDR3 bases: TGCAGCGTTGAAGGAAGGAGCAACACTGAAGCTTTCTTT. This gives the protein CSVEGRSNTEAFF.

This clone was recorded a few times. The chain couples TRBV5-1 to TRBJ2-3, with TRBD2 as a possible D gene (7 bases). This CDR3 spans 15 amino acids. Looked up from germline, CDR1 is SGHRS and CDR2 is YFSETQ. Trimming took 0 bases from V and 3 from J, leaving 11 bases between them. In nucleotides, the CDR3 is TGCGCCAGCAGCTTGGTGGGGGGGCGAACAGATACGCAGTATTTT. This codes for CASSLVGGRTDTQYF. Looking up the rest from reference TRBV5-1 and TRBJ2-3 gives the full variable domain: KAGVTQTPRYLIKTRGQQVTLSCSPISGHRSVSWYQQTPGQGLQFLFEYFSETQRNKGNFPGRFSGRQFSNSRSEMNVSTLELGDSALYLCASSLVGGRTDTQYFGPGTRLTVL.

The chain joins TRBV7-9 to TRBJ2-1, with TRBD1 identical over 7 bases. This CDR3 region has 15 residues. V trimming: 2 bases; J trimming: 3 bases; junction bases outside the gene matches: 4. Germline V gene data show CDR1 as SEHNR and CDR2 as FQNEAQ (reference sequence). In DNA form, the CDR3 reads TGTGCCAGCAGCTTACCCGGGACAGACTACAATGAGCAGTTCTTC. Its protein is CASSLPGTDYNEQFF.